The next 25 T cell receptor beta chains were all read from a single sample in a study of T cell changes during pregnancy in multiple sclerosis. Method: immunoSEQ multiplex PCR; TCRdb's copy keeps in-frame clones and lacks some. The table has 77,000 or so clones, around 93% seen once; the top ten hold approximately 0.79%. Specimen: peripheral blood, collected in the second trimester of pregnancy. The origin of the receptors is a female donor in good health, enrolled as a control in a pregnancy study.

The CDR3 loop reads CASWEVRSYGYTF. The DNA of the CDR3 is TGTGCCAGCTGGGAGGTCCGTAGCTATGGCTACACCTTC. The rearrangement uses TRBV2 and TRBJ1-2; D call uncertain. Between the trimmed V and J ends, which lost 8 bases and 4 bases, there was a span of 14 bases. Germline V CDR1 and CDR2: SNHLY, FYNNEI. The CDR3 length is 13 residues.

J is TRBJ2-5 and V is TRBV5-1; a weak D match, TRBD1 (6 bases). Trimming left V 3 bases short and J 3 bases short, with 12 bases between. The CDR3 runs 14 residues. Germline-derived CDR1 and CDR2 are SGHRS and YFSETQ. CDR3 sequence reads: CASSSGYREETQYF. The DNA of the CDR3 is TGCGCCAGCAGCTCGGGTTACAGGGAAGAGACCCAGTACTTC.

This clone was counted only a few times. This sequence joins TRBV29-1 and TRBJ2-3; D possibly corresponds to TRBD1 (5 bases). Trimming removed 4 bases from V and 4 bases from J, with 15 bases in between. Per germline, CDR1 SQVTM and CDR2 ANQGSEA. The CDR3 extends over 14 amino acids. CDR3: CSVVAGFVSDTQYF. CDR3 DNA: TGCAGCGTTGTCGCAGGGTTTGTCTCAGATACGCAGTATTTT.

This clone was seen a single time. The chain combines TRBV7-2 with TRBJ2-7; D unresolved. V was pared by 1 base and J by 4 bases, with 5 bases between. The length of the CDR3 is 12 residues. Germline CDR1 and CDR2: SGHTA and FQGNSA. The CDR3 DNA sequence: TGTGCCAGCAGCTTAGTCGGGTACGAGCAGTACTTC. Its protein product is CASSLVGYEQYF.

V gene TRBV18 combines with J gene TRBJ2-7; 8 bases align to TRBD2. V lost 4 bases and J lost 5; bases outside the gene matches: 10. Germline V gene sequence: CDR1 KGHSH, CDR2 LQKENI. The CDR3 totals 15 residues. The CDR3 DNA is TGTGCCAGCTCACTATCAGGACTAGCAAGTAACGAGCAGTACTTC. Protein sequence: CASSLSGLASNEQYF.

This clone was picked up one time. The rearrangement uses TRBV27 and TRBJ1-1; D might be TRBD1 (6 bases). Per germline, CDR1 MNHEY and CDR2 SMNVEV (reference sequence). CDR3 size: 15 residues. V was clipped by 5 bases and J by 1 base, with 14 bases between them. The CDR3 here is CASSPTLTGNTEAFF. CDR3 nucleotides: TGTGCCAGCAGTCCCACACTGACAGGGAACACTGAAGCTTTCTTT.

The chain recombines TRBV27 with TRBJ2-1; 9 nucleotides align to TRBD1. This CDR3 spans 18 amino acids. Looked up from germline, CDR1 is MNHEY and CDR2 is SMNVEV (reference sequence). Germline trimming cut 3 bases from V and 12 bases from J; bases unmatched to any gene: 21. CDR3 sequence (DNA): TGTGCCAGCAGTTTCTCCTGGCTTGGACAGGGGCCAACCAGAGGGCAGTTCTTC. Its translation is CASSFSWLGQGPTRGQFF.

The chain uses TRBV12-5 and TRBJ1-3; no firm D call. Trimming took 5 bases from V and 9 from J, leaving 8 bases between them. The CDR3 is 11 amino acids. Germline CDR1 LGHNT, CDR2 FRNRAP. DNA for the CDR3: TGTGCTAGTGGTCTTTTCCCCACCATATATTTT. This gives the protein CASGLFPTIYF.

The chain joins TRBV23-1 to TRBJ1-3; D call uncertain. TRBV23-1 is an ORF, with its function uncertain. This CDR3 has 15 amino acids. Between the trimmed V and J ends, which lost 2 bases and 0 bases, there was a span of 8 bases. The CDR3 is CASSQQDVSGNTIYF. DNA for the CDR3: TGCGCCAGCAGTCAACAGGATGTCTCTGGAAACACCATATATTTT.

This clone has a handful of counts. CDR3 region: CASSRDREYEQYF. Here the CDR3 DNA reads TGTGCCAGTAGCCGGGACAGGGAGTACGAGCAGTACTTC. The chain couples TRBV19 to TRBJ2-7, with 9 positions matching TRBD1. CDR3 length: 13 amino acids. Per the germline V gene, CDR1 is LNHDA and CDR2 is SQIVND (reference sequence). The V gene end was trimmed by 6 bases and the J gene end by 4 bases; junction bases not matched to a gene: 4.

This chain uses TRBV15 with TRBJ1-2; 8 nucleotides line up with TRBD1. Losses at the gene ends were 3 bases for V and 4 bases for J; bases not matched to a gene: 7. Germline CDR1 reads LNHNV; CDR2 reads YYDKDF (reference sequence). The CDR3 has 15 residues. The CDR3 bases are TGTGCCACCAGCAGGGCCAAGGGGACAGGCTATGGCTACACCTTC. Residues: CATSRAKGTGYGYTF.

The chain has TRBV7-2 and TRBJ1-2, with a weak D call TRBD1 (6 bases). V lost 1 base to trimming and J lost 2 bases, with 17 bases between them. Germline V lookup: CDR1 SGHTA, CDR2 FQGNSA. The CDR3 has 17 residues. The CDR3 reads CASSLVGTGSANYGYTF. The CDR3 nucleotides read TGTGCCAGCAGCTTAGTAGGAACAGGGTCGGCGAACTATGGCTACACCTTC.

This clone has just a few counts. This chain connects TRBV27 to TRBJ1-6; the match to TRBD1 covers 8 bases. Trimming took 5 bases from V and 9 from J; bases not matched to a gene: 6. Germline assignment: CDR1 MNHEY and CDR2 SMNVEV (reference sequence). The length of the CDR3 is 14 residues. The CDR3 sequence: CASSMAGGGSPLHF. CDR3 DNA: TGTGCCAGCAGTATGGCAGGGGGCGGTTCACCCCTCCACTTT.

The genes are TRBV4-3 and TRBJ1-2; 11 bases are shared with TRBD1. The ends lost 3 bases at V and 4 bases at J; junction bases unmatched: 4. Per germline, CDR1 LGHNA and CDR2 YSLEER. The CDR3 spans 15 residues. CDR3 sequence: CASSQRDRGFYGYTF. CDR3 in DNA: TGCGCCAGCAGCCAGAGGGACAGGGGGTTCTATGGCTACACCTTC.

This chain joins TRBV2 and TRBJ1-5; no clear D. CDR1 is SNHLY and CDR2 is FYNNEI in the germline V gene. CDR3 length: 14 residues. Deletions cut 6 bases from V and 5 bases from J, with 14 bases between. DNA of the CDR3: TGTGCCAGCAGCAAAACATGGTCAGATCAGCCCCAGCATTTT. Its translation is CASSKTWSDQPQHF.

The table lists this clone with a few counts. The gene calls are TRBV7-8 and TRBJ1-1, with TRBD1 matching 7 bases. CDR3 length equals 13 residues. The V and J ends lost 4 bases and 5 bases, in that order; junction bases with no gene match: 4. The germline V gene has CDR1 SGHVS and CDR2 FQNEAQ. The CDR3: CASSWRGRTEAFF. The DNA for the CDR3 is TGTGCCAGCAGCTGGAGGGGGCGGACTGAAGCTTTCTTT.

The chain joins TRBV6-5 to TRBJ1-2, with D possibly being TRBD1 (6 bases). The V end lost 5 bases, the J end lost 4 bases, and 14 bases lay between the germline ends. The CDR3 is 14 amino acids. Germline V CDR1 and CDR2: MNHEY, SVGAGI. CDR3 in amino acids: CASSRQGLGYGYTF. CDR3 DNA sequence: TGTGCCAGCAGTCGTCAGGGGCTAGGCTATGGCTACACCTTC.

The chain links TRBV6-6 to TRBJ1-1; TRBD1 matches at 10 bases. V dropped 7 bases and J dropped 3; count of bases not matched to a gene: 5. Germline CDR1 MNHNY, CDR2 SVGAGI (reference sequence). The CDR3 runs to 14 residues. The CDR3 is CASIRDRGDTEAFF. The CDR3 DNA is TGTGCCAGCATAAGGGACAGGGGCGACACTGAAGCTTTCTTT.

V usage is TRBV13 and J usage is TRBJ1-4, with TRBD1 matching over 7 bases. The CDR3 is 15 amino acids. Germline CDR1 PRHDT, CDR2 FYEKMQ (reference sequence). The J segment lost 4 bases and the V segment lost 6 bases, leaving 8 bases of the junction unmatched. CDR3 amino acids: CASSSYRGNNEKLFF. The CDR3 bases are TGTGCCAGCAGTTCGTACAGGGGAAATAATGAAAAACTGTTTTTT.

This chain connects TRBV4-3 to TRBJ2-7; 8 positions match TRBD1. The J segment lost 2 bases and the V segment lost 2 bases, leaving 2 bases of the junction unmatched. There are 14 residues in the CDR3. CDR1 is LGHNA and CDR2 is YSLEER in the germline V gene. The CDR3 DNA reads as TGCGCCAGCAGCCAAAGGACAGGGCCCTACGAGCAGTACTTC. Encoded protein: CASSQRTGPYEQYF.

This clone was seen a single time. The chain joins TRBV27 to TRBJ2-7; 10 bases are shared with TRBD2. CDR1 is MNHEY and CDR2 is SMNVEV in the germline V gene (reference sequence). CDR3 length equals 18 residues. J was trimmed by 1 base and V by 7 bases; bases with no gene match: 16. The CDR3 coding sequence is TGTGCCAGCACCGACCGTAGAGAACTAGCGGGGATTTCCTACGAGCAGTACTTC. Protein sequence: CASTDRRELAGISYEQYF.

The chain employs TRBV6-6 and TRBJ1-1; D unresolved. The germline CDR1 and CDR2 sequences are MNHNY and SVGAGI (reference sequence). The CDR3 has 13 amino acids. Trimming left V 2 bases short and J 1 base short, with 5 bases between. In DNA form, the CDR3 reads TGTGCCAGCAGTTACGCGGGGAACACTGAAGCTTTCTTT. Protein product: CASSYAGNTEAFF.

The chain joins TRBV9 to TRBJ2-1; 8 bases agree with TRBD2. The V and J ends lost 0 bases and 0 bases, in that order; junction bases with no gene match: 11. The CDR3 length is 19 residues. The V gene's germline CDR1 is SGDLS and CDR2 YYNGEE. For the CDR3, the DNA is TGTGCCAGCAGCGTAGAGGGCGGGGCGGGGGGCCCCTCCTACAATGAGCAGTTCTTC. Its translation: CASSVEGGAGGPSYNEQFF.

The V and J genes are TRBV7-6 and TRBJ1-2; no clear D gene. Trimming left V 5 bases short and J 8 bases short, with 15 bases between. In germline, CDR1 is SGHVS, CDR2 FNYEAQ. This CDR3 region has 13 residues. CDR3 bases: TGTGCCAGCAGCCGGCCGGGTGCCTGGGGCTACACCTTC. Translating it yields CASSRPGAWGYTF.

The chain is built from TRBV4-1 and TRBJ2-5, with TRBD2 as a possible D gene (6 bases). Germline V gives CDR1 MGHRA, CDR2 YSYEKL. The CDR3 is 13 amino acids. Trimming cost V 1 base and J 4 bases, with 7 bases left between them. The CDR3 sequence is CASSQGRGETQYF. The DNA of the CDR3 is TGCGCCAGCAGCCAAGGGCGGGGAGAGACCCAGTACTTC.